This is a list of T cell receptor beta chains from one sample in a study of T cells in localized non-small cell lung cancer. Assay: immunoSEQ multiplex PCR; the TCRdb copy retains only in-frame clones and omits some. Here the sample spans over 30,000 clones, approximately 90% being singletons. The source material was peripheral blood mononuclear cells, sampled before any cancer treatment. Receptors originate from an older male donor with stage II lung adenocarcinoma. Each CDR3 is given with its conserved first and last residue. Fields, in order: V gene, J gene, D gene, clone size, CDR3 protein, CDR3 DNA. The D gene is left open where the match is weak. Where a row states a size, it is once, few, many or the class of an expanded clone; other rows omit it.

TRBV30	TRBJ2-1	TRBD2	.	CACTGPSGSINEQFF	TGTGCCTGTACCGGGCCAAGCGGGAGCATCAATGAGCAGTTCTTC
TRBV30	TRBJ1-5	TRBD1	few	CAWSLAGGGNQPQHF	TGTGCCTGGAGTTTGGCAGGGGGCGGCAATCAGCCCCAGCATTTT
TRBV7-2	TRBJ2-1	.	.	CASSLAASERVEQFF	TGTGCCAGCAGCTTAGCGGCCAGCGAGAGGGTGGAGCAGTTCTTC
TRBV6-6	TRBJ1-2	.	.	CASSQGGILKDGYTF	TGTGCCAGCAGTCAAGGGGGGATTCTAAAGGATGGCTACACCTTC
TRBV7-9	TRBJ1-2	.	medium-sized	CASSLGDGNIYGYTF	TGTGCCAGCAGCTTAGGTGACGGAAACATCTATGGCTACACCTTC
TRBV5-1	TRBJ2-2	TRBD2	few	CASSQTSGRNTGELFF	TGCGCCAGCAGTCAGACTAGCGGGAGGAACACCGGGGAGCTGTTTTTT
TRBV20-1	TRBJ2-7	.	.	CSVRRGYEQYF	TGCAGTGTAAGGAGGGGCTACGAGCAGTACTTC
TRBV30	TRBJ2-3	.	once	CAWRVSGSTDTQYF	TGTGCCTGGAGGGTTTCAGGGAGCACAGATACGCAGTATTTT
TRBV6-5	TRBJ2-3	TRBD2	.	CASSSGRAPTDTQYF	TGTGCCAGCAGTAGCGGGAGGGCCCCCACAGATACGCAGTATTTT
TRBV28	TRBJ1-1	TRBD1	.	CASSTSETGVGNTEAFF	TGTGCCAGCAGCACCTCGGAGACAGGGGTCGGGAACACTGAAGCTTTCTTT
TRBV14	TRBJ2-1	.	.	CASSQGRGAALSYNEQFF	TGTGCCAGCAGCCAAGGGAGGGGGGCCGCCCTCTCCTACAATGAGCAGTTCTTC
TRBV2	TRBJ1-1	.	.	CASRGDGDTEAFF	TGTGCCAGCAGGGGTGACGGAGACACTGAAGCTTTCTTT
TRBV28	TRBJ1-2	.	.	CASTENYGYTF	TGTGCCAGCACAGAAAACTATGGCTACACCTTC
TRBV6-1	TRBJ2-6	.	.	CAVQVSNSGANVLTF	TGTGCCGTACAGGTCTCTAACTCTGGGGCCAACGTCCTGACTTTC